This TCR beta chain was identified during a study of blood T cells in healthy people across ages. Study in general: Roughly one uniquely barcoded beta molecule per two T cells was captured.

Total RNA, at least 5 micrograms per sample, came from PBMCs. Next came a second PCR, run for 7 to 11 cycles, which used a sample-barcoded 5' primer along with a J-beta primer mix. Per sample, CDR3-containing paired-end reads numbered at least 2.5 million. TCRdb fed the 5' RACE reads into MiXCR, producing one record per CDR3 protein. The repertoire includes some 750,000 distinct CDR3 sequences, about 24% of them detected once, and 20% to 25% sits in the top ten. The V gene's germline CDR1 is SGHTA and CDR2 FQGNSA. This CDR3 contains 15 residues. Many counts were recorded for this clonotype. The sample was blood. V usage is TRBV7-2 and J usage is TRBJ2-5; 12 bases are shared with TRBD1. TRBJ2-7 explains the end of the DNA better; the J call may be wrong. The origin of this receptor is a man in his 70s in good health. CDR3 in DNA: TGTGCCAGCAGCTCCGGGACAGGGGGCAAGTACGAGCAGTACTTC. Its protein is CASSSGTGGKYEQYF.